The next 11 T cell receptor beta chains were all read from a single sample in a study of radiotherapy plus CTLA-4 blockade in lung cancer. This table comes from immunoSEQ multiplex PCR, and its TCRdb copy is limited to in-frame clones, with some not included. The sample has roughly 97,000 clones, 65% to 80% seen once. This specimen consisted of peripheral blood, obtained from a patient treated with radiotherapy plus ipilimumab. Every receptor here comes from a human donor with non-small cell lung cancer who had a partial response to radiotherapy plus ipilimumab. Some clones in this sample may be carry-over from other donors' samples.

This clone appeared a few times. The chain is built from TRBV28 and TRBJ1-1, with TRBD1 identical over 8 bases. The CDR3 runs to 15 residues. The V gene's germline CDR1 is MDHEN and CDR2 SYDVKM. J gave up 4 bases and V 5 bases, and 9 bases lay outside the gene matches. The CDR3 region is CASSAGGPGGTEAFF. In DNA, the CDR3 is TGTGCCAGCAGTGCAGGGGGCCCTGGGGGCACTGAAGCTTTCTTT.

The CDR3 is CASTERGKGGKPQHF. The CDR3 nucleotides are TGTGCCAGCACCGAACGAGGTAAAGGGGGCAAGCCCCAGCATTTT. The rearrangement joins TRBV6-6 to TRBJ1-5; 7 nucleotides line up with TRBD1. The V and J ends lost 7 bases and 8 bases, in that order; junction bases with no gene match: 14. CDR1 is MNHNY and CDR2 is SVGAGI in the germline V gene (reference sequence). The CDR3 extends over 15 amino acids.

The CDR3 region is CASSDGTVTNYGYTF. CDR3 DNA: TGTGCCAGCAGTGATGGGACAGTTACTAACTATGGCTACACCTTC. V is TRBV28 and J is TRBJ1-2, with 7 nucleotides matching TRBD1. Looked up from germline, CDR1 is MDHEN and CDR2 is SYDVKM. The CDR3 length is 15 residues. J gave up 0 bases and V 5 bases, and 6 bases lay outside the gene matches.

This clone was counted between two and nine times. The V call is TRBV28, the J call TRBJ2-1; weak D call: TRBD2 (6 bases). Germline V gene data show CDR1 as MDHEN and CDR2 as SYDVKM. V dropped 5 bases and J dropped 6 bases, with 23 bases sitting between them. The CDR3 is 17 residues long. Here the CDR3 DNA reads TGTGCCAGCAGTCCATCCTCGGGAGCCCCGTTTCCCAATGAGCAGTTCTTC. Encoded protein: CASSPSSGAPFPNEQFF.

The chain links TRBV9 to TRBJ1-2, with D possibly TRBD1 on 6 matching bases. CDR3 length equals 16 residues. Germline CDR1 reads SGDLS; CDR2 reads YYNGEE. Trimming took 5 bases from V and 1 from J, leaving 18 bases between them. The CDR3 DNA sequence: TGTGCCAGCAGTCCGGGTAGAGGACAGAATAACTATGGCTACACCTTC. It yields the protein CASSPGRGQNNYGYTF.

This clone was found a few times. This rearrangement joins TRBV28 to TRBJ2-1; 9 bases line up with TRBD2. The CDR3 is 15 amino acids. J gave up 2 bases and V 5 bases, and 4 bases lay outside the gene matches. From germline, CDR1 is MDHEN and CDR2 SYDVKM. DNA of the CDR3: TGTGCCAGCAGTCGAGCGGGGGGCACCTACAATGAGCAGTTCTTC. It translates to CASSRAGGTYNEQFF.

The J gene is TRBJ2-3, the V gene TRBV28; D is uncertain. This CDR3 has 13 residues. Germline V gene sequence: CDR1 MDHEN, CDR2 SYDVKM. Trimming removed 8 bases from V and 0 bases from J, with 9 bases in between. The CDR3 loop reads CASGLTSTDTQYF. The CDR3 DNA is TGTGCCAGCGGTCTCACTAGCACAGATACGCAGTATTTT. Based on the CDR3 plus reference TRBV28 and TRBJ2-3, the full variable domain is DVKVTQSSRYLVKRTGEKVFLECVQDMDHENMFWYRQDPGLGLRLIYFSYDVKMKEKGDIPEGYSVSREKKERFSLILESASTNQTSMYLCASGLTSTDTQYFGPGTRLTVL.

As DNA, the CDR3 is TGTGCCAGTAGTATCTCCCCTCAGGGGCCGGGAGCCAAAAACATTCAGTACTTC. It is translated as CASSISPQGPGAKNIQYF. The rearrangement links TRBV19 to TRBJ2-4; the D gene is possibly TRBD1 (6 bases). Germline V gene lookup returns CDR1 LNHDA and CDR2 SQIVND (reference sequence). V lost 3 bases, J lost 0 bases, and 18 bases lay in between. The CDR3 has 18 amino acids.

CDR3 bases: TGTGCCAGCAGTTACTCGAGGGGGGGGATATACGAGCAGTACTTC. Its protein is CASSYSRGGIYEQYF. The chain links TRBV6-5 to TRBJ2-7; weak D call: TRBD2 (7 bases). Germline V CDR1 and CDR2: MNHEY, SVGAGI. V gave up 0 bases and J gave up 4 bases, with 13 bases separating them. The CDR3 covers 15 residues.

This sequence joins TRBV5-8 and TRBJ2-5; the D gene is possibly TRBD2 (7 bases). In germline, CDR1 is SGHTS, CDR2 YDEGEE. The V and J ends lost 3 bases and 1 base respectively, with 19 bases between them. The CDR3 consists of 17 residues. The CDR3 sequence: CASSWLRSGGGQETQYF. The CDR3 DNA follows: TGTGCCAGCAGCTGGCTCCGATCGGGGGGCGGCCAAGAGACCCAGTACTTC.

The CDR3 nucleotides read TGTGCCAGCAGCCTCCAAACGGGGGGCCTAAACATTCAGTACTTC. The encoded protein is CASSLQTGGLNIQYF. The chain links TRBV4-2 to TRBJ2-4; TRBD2 might be the D (7 bases). Trimming pared 4 bases from V and 6 bases from J, leaving 16 bases between. Germline V CDR1 and CDR2: LGHNA, YNFKEQ. This CDR3 is built from 15 residues.